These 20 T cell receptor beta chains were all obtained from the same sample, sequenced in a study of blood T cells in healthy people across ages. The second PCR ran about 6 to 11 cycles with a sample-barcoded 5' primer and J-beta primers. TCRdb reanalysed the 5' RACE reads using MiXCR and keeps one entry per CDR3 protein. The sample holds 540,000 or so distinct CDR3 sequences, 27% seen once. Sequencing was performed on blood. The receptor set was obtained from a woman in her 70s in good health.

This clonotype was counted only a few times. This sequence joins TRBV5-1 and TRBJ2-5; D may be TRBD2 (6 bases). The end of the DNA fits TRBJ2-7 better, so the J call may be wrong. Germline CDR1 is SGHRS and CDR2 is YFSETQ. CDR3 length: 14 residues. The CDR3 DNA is TGCGCCAGCAAGGAGGGCCACGGTAACTACGAGCAGTACTTC. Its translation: CASKEGHGNYEQYF.

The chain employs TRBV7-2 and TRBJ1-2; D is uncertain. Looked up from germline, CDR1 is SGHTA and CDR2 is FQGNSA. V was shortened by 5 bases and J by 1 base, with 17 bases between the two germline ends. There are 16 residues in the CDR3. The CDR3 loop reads CASSTRTRFFNYGYTF. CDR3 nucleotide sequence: TGTGCCAGCAGCACCCGGACGAGATTTTTTAACTATGGCTACACCTTC.

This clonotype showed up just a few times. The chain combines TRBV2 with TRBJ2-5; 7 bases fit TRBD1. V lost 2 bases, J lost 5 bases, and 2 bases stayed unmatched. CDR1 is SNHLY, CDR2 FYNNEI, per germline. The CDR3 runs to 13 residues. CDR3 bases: TGTGCCAGCAGTGAATCACAGGGGGAGACCCAGTACTTC. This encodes CASSESQGETQYF.

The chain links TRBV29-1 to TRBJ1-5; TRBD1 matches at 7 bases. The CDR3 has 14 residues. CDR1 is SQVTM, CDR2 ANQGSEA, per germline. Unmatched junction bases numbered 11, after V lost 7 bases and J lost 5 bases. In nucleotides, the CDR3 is TGCAGCGATCCGACAGGGTGTAGGTATCAGCCCCAGCATTTT. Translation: CSDPTGCRYQPQHF.

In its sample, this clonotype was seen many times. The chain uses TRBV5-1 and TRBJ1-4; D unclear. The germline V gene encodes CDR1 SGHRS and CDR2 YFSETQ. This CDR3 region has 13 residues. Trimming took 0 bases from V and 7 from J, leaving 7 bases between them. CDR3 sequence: CASSLVAAEKLFF. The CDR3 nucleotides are TGCGCCAGCAGCTTGGTGGCGGCTGAAAAACTGTTTTTT.

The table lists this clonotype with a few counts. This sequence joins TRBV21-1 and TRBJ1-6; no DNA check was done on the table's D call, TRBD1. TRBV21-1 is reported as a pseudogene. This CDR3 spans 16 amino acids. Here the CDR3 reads CASAKAGHGMDSPLHF. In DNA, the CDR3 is TGTGCCAGCGCAAAAGCGGGACACGGGATGGATTCACCCCTCCACTTT.

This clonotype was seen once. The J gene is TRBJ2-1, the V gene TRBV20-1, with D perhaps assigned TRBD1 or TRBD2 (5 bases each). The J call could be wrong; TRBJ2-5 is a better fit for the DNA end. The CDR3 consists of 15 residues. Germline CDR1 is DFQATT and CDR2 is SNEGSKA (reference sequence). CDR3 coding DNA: TGCAGTGCTTCTCCGCGAGAGGGGTTCCAAGAGACCCAGTACTTC. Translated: CSASPREGFQETQYF.

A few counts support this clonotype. The CDR3 is CASSNRVPEAFF. The CDR3 DNA reads as TGTGCCAGCAGTAACAGGGTACCTGAAGCTTTCTTT. The V and J genes are TRBV6-6 and TRBJ1-1; D is possibly TRBD1 (6 bases). Germline V gives CDR1 MNHNY, CDR2 SVGAGI (reference sequence). The V and J ends lost 5 bases and 6 bases respectively, with 10 bases between them. The CDR3 has 12 amino acids.

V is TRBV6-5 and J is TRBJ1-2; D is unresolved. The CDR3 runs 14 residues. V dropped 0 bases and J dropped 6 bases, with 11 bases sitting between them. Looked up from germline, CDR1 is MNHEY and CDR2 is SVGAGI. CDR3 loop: CASSYSGDPNGYTF. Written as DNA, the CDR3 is TGTGCCAGCAGTTACTCGGGCGACCCGAATGGCTACACCTTC.

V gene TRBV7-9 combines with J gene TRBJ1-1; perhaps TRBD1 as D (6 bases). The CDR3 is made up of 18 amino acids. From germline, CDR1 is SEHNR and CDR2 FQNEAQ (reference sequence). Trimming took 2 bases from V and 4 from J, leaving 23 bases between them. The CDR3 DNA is TGTGCCAGCAGCTTAAGGATCGGGGTCGCGGGGGCGGGCACTGAAGCTTTCTTT. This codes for CASSLRIGVAGAGTEAFF.

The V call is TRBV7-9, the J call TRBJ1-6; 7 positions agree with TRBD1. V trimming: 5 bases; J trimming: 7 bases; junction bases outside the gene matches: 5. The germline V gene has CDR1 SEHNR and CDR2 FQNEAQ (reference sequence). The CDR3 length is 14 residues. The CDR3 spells CASSEDRLNSPLHF. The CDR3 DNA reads TGTGCCAGCAGCGAGGACAGGTTAAATTCACCCCTCCACTTT.

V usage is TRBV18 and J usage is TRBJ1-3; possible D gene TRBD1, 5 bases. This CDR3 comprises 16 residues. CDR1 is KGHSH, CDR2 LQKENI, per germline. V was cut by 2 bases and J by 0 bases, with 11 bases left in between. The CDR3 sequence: CASSPGQGRSGNTIYF. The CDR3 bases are TGTGCCAGCTCACCAGGGCAGGGCCGCTCTGGAAACACCATATATTTT.

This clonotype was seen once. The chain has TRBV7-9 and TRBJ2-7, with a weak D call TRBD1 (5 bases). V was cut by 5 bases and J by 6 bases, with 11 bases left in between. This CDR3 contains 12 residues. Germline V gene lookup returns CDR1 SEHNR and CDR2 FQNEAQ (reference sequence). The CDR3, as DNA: TGTGCCAGCAGCCGCGACAGCTGCGAGCAGTACTTC. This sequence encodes CASSRDSCEQYF.

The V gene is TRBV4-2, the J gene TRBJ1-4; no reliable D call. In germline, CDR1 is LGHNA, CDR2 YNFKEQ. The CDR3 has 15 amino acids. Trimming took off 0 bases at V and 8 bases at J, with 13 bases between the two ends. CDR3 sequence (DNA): TGTGCCAGCAGCCAAGATTGGGCACTGGGGGAAAAACTGTTTTTT. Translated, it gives CASSQDWALGEKLFF.

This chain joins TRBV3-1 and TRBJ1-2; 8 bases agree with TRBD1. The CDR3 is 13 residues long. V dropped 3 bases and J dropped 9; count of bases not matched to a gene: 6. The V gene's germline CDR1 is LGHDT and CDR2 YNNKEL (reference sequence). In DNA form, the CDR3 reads TGTGCCAGCAGCCAGGTGAACAGGGGGAGCTACACCTTC. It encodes CASSQVNRGSYTF.

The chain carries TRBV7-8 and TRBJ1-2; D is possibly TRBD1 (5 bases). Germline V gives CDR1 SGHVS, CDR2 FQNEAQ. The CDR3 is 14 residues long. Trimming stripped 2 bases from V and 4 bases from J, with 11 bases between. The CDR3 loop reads CASSLTGLIYGYTF. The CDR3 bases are TGTGCCAGCAGCTTAACAGGCCTCATCTATGGCTACACCTTC.

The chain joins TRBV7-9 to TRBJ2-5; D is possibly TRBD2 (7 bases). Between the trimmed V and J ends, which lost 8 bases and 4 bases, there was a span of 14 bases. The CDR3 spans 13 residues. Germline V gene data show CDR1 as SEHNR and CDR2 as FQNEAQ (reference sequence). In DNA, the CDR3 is TGTGCCAGCGCGAGGGGGAGGGCAGAGACCCAGTACTTC. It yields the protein CASARGRAETQYF. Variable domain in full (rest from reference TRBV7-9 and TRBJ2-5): DTGVSQNPRHKITKRGQNVTFRCDPISEHNRLYWYRQTLGQGPEFLTYFQNEAQLEKSRLLSDRFSAERPKGSFSTLEIQRTEQGDSAMYLCASARGRAETQYFGPGTRLLVL.

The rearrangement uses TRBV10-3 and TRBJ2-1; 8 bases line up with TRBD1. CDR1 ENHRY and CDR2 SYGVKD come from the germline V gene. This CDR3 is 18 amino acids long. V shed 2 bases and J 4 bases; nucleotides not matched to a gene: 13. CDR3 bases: TGTGCCATCAGTGAGGGCAGGGGGCGAACCGGGAATTACAATGAGCAGTTCTTC. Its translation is CAISEGRGRTGNYNEQFF.

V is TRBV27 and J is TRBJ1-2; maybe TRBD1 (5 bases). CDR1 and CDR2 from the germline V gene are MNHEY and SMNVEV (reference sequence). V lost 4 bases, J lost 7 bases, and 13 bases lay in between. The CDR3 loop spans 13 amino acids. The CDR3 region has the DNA TGTGCCAGCAGTTCGTTCTCGACAGCTGGCTACACCTTC. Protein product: CASSSFSTAGYTF.

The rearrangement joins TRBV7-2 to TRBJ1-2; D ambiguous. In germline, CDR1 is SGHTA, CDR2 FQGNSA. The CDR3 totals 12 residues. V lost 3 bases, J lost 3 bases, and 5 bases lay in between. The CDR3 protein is CASSFPDYGYTF. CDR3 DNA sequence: TGTGCCAGCAGCTTTCCAGACTATGGCTACACCTTC.